These 29 T cell receptor beta chains were all obtained from the same sample, sequenced in a study of shared clonotypes between healthy human individuals. Clones were sequenced by immunoSEQ multiplex PCR, and TCRdb holds only the in-frame ones, with some missing. The sample holds 75,000 to 100,000 clones, about half seen once. Input material: PBMCs. The receptors stem from a woman in her 40s in good health. Some clones in this sample may be carry-over from other donors' samples.

The chain combines TRBV9 with TRBJ2-5; 7 bases are a match to TRBD2. V shed 0 bases and J 2 bases; nucleotides not matched to a gene: 4. This CDR3 is built from 15 residues. Germline V lookup: CDR1 SGDLS, CDR2 YYNGEE. This CDR3 reads CASSVGLAAQETQYF. Here the CDR3 DNA reads TGTGCCAGCAGCGTAGGTCTAGCGGCTCAAGAGACCCAGTACTTC.

In its sample, this clone is medium-sized. The rearrangement joins TRBV29-1 to TRBJ1-1, with TRBD1 as a possible D gene (6 bases). This CDR3 comprises 13 residues. V was clipped by 5 bases and J by 8 bases, with 18 bases between them. CDR1 and CDR2 from the germline V gene are SQVTM and ANQGSEA. The CDR3 here is CSVNEQGVGEAFF. For the CDR3, the DNA is TGCAGCGTTAACGAACAGGGAGTCGGCGAAGCTTTCTTT. Using reference TRBV29-1 and TRBJ1-1 for the parts outside the CDR3, the full variable domain is SAVISQKPSRDICQRGTSLTIQCQVDSQVTMMFWYRQQPGQSLTLIATANQGSEATYESGFVIDKFPISRPNLTFSTLTVSNMSPEDSSIYLCSVNEQGVGEAFFGQGTRLTVV.

This clone was counted at least ten times. The rearrangement joins TRBV19 to TRBJ2-4; D not resolved. Germline V lookup: CDR1 LNHDA, CDR2 SQIVND (reference sequence). The V end was cut by 0 bases, the J end by 7 bases, with 7 bases between. CDR3 size: 13 residues. The CDR3: CASSIDRRNIQYF. The CDR3 DNA reads TGTGCCAGTAGTATAGACAGGCGGAACATTCAGTACTTC.

This chain uses TRBV15 with TRBJ1-1; a weak D match, TRBD1 (5 bases). The CDR3 covers 14 residues. From germline, CDR1 is LNHNV and CDR2 YYDKDF (reference sequence). The germline V and J ends were trimmed by 0 bases and 8 bases, with 13 bases remaining between them. CDR3 DNA: TGTGCCACCAGCAGAGACGGGCGGGCAGGGGAAGCTTTCTTT. Protein sequence: CATSRDGRAGEAFF.

This clone was counted many times. The rearrangement joins TRBV30 to TRBJ2-7; D not certain. The germline gives CDR1 GTSNPN, CDR2 SVGIG (reference sequence). This CDR3 comprises 16 residues. Between the trimmed V and J ends, which lost 2 bases and 3 bases, there was a span of 20 bases. The CDR3 reads CAWSLYVTGGYYEQYF. Here the CDR3 DNA reads TGTGCCTGGAGTCTATATGTGACTGGCGGTTACTACGAGCAGTACTTC.

In this sample, this clone turned up a few times. This may come from a read error, since a much larger clone is one base off. This sample includes further DNA sequences coding for the same CDR3. V gene TRBV7-2 combines with J gene TRBJ2-7; D might be TRBD2 (6 bases). This CDR3 comprises 15 residues. Trimming shortened V by 5 bases and J by 7 bases, and 21 bases separated the two germline ends. The germline V gene encodes CDR1 SGHTA and CDR2 FQGNSA. CDR3 loop: CASSAQTGVTREQYF. CDR3 DNA: TGTGCCAGCAGCGCACAGACGGGGGTAACGAGGGAGCAGTACTTC.

V and J are TRBV28 and TRBJ2-4, with 7 bases aligning to TRBD1. This CDR3 contains 15 residues. The ends lost 6 bases at V and 6 bases at J; junction bases unmatched: 11. Germline CDR1 and CDR2: MDHEN and SYDVKM. The CDR3 loop reads CASSRTGVGLNIQYF. The CDR3 DNA is TGTGCCAGCAGCCGAACAGGGGTCGGACTAAACATTCAGTACTTC.

In this sample, this clone turned up many times. The sample has other DNA sequences that encode this CDR3 too. V is TRBV19 and J is TRBJ1-1, with D maybe TRBD1 (6 bases). The V gene's germline CDR1 is LNHDA and CDR2 SQIVND (reference sequence). The CDR3 has 12 amino acids. The germline V and J ends were trimmed by 6 bases and 3 bases, with 8 bases remaining between them. Here the CDR3 DNA reads TGTGCCAGTAGAACAGGGTACACTGAAGCTTTCTTT. Translation gives CASRTGYTEAFF.

Ten or more counts support this clone. This chain links TRBV5-1 with TRBJ2-7, with D maybe TRBD2 (6 bases). Trimming cost V 4 bases and J 6 bases, with 14 bases left between them. This CDR3 has 13 amino acids. The germline gives CDR1 SGHRS, CDR2 YFSETQ. CDR3: CASSLIVRGEQYF. The DNA of the CDR3 is TGCGCCAGCAGCCTCATAGTGCGGGGCGAGCAGTACTTC.

For the CDR3, the DNA is TGTGCCAGCAGCTTAGACACAGGGGGAAATCAGCCCCAGCATTTT. Translated: CASSLDTGGNQPQHF. The chain combines TRBV11-2 with TRBJ1-5, with TRBD1 matching 8 bases. Germline trimming cut 0 bases from V and 4 bases from J; bases unmatched to any gene: 2. CDR1 SGHAT and CDR2 FQNNGV come from the germline V gene. This CDR3 contains 15 residues.

This clone showed up just a few times. The chain uses TRBV30 and TRBJ1-1, with D tentatively TRBD1 (6 bases). Looked up from germline, CDR1 is GTSNPN and CDR2 is SVGIG (reference sequence). CDR3 length: 13 amino acids. Between the trimmed V and J ends, which lost 4 bases and 2 bases, there was a span of 11 bases. The CDR3 nucleotides are TGTGCCTGGACCGGACAGTTTAACACTGAAGCTTTCTTT. This encodes CAWTGQFNTEAFF.

V usage is TRBV5-1 and J usage is TRBJ2-2; no definite D call. This CDR3 has 15 residues. Trimming removed 1 base at V and 0 bases at J, with 7 bases between. CDR1 and CDR2 from the germline V gene are SGHRS and YFSETQ. The CDR3 loop reads CASSLMTSNTGELFF. CDR3 in DNA: TGCGCCAGCAGCTTGATGACCTCGAACACCGGGGAGCTGTTTTTT.

V is TRBV7-8 and J is TRBJ1-1; the D gene is possibly TRBD1 (5 bases). The CDR3 length is 15 residues. Looked up from germline, CDR1 is SGHVS and CDR2 is FQNEAQ. Deletions cut 2 bases from V and 4 bases from J, with 14 bases between. CDR3 bases: TGTGCCAGCAGCTTAACGGGGGGTCCGGGCACTGAAGCTTTCTTT. It encodes CASSLTGGPGTEAFF.

The chain recombines TRBV5-6 with TRBJ1-3, with D uncertain. V gave up 0 bases and J gave up 1 base, with 14 bases separating them. Per the germline V gene, CDR1 is SGHDT and CDR2 is YYEEEE. The CDR3 runs 17 residues. CDR3 DNA: TGTGCCAGCAGCTTGGCCGGGGTCTTGGGATCTGGAAACACCATATATTTT. It encodes CASSLAGVLGSGNTIYF. Supplemented by reference TRBV5-6 and TRBJ1-3, the full variable domain reads DAGVTQSPTHLIKTRGQQVTLRCSPKSGHDTVSWYQQALGQGPQFIFQYYEEEERQRGNFPDRFSGHQFPNYSSELNVNALLLGDSALYLCASSLAGVLGSGNTIYFGEGSWLTVV.

This clone was picked up many times. J is TRBJ2-1 and V is TRBV10-3; TRBD2 matches at 10 bases. Trimming at V came to 6 bases and at J to 3 bases, leaving 5 bases not matched to a gene. The CDR3 is made up of 15 amino acids. Germline V gene lookup returns CDR1 ENHRY and CDR2 SYGVKD. In DNA form, the CDR3 reads TGTGCCATCAGCCTCGGACTAGCGGACTACAATGAGCAGTTCTTC. Translated: CAISLGLADYNEQFF.

In regard to this clone: A much larger clone is a single base away; this may be a read error. V gene TRBV6-1 combines with J gene TRBJ2-7; D not certain. This CDR3 contains 12 residues. V lost 0 bases to trimming and J lost 6 bases, with 6 bases between them. CDR1 and CDR2 (germline): MNHNS, SASEGT. The CDR3 protein is CASSEANCEQYF. In nucleotides, the CDR3 is TGTGCCAGCAGTGAAGCTAACTGCGAGCAGTACTTC.

Here the CDR3 reads CASSWGQGRNEKLFF. The DNA for the CDR3 is TGTGCCAGCAGTTGGGGACAAGGGCGTAATGAAAAACTGTTTTTT. The chain joins TRBV28 to TRBJ1-4; tentative D call: TRBD1 (6 bases). Germline CDR1 is MDHEN and CDR2 is SYDVKM. Trimming removed 4 bases at V and 4 bases at J, with 13 bases between. This CDR3 spans 15 amino acids.

This clone has ten or more counts. For the CDR3, the DNA is TGTGCCTCAGGACGGGAGGGACGCAATGAGCAGTTCTTC. Amino acids: CASGREGRNEQFF. V gene TRBV30 combines with J gene TRBJ2-1, with TRBD2 matching over 8 bases. The CDR3 has 13 residues. CDR1 is GTSNPN, CDR2 SVGIG, per germline (reference sequence). V shed 7 bases, J shed 6 bases, and the junction held 8 bases outside the gene matches.

The chain uses TRBV29-1 and TRBJ1-2; D is unclear. The germline CDR1 and CDR2 sequences are SQVTM and ANQGSEA. The CDR3 contains 11 residues. V lost 4 bases and J 8 bases, leaving 11 bases between the germline ends. CDR3 amino acids: CSVGHPLGYTF. Written as DNA, the CDR3 is TGCAGCGTTGGGCACCCTTTGGGCTACACCTTC.

This clone was detected a few times. A read error is the likely source, as a far larger clone sits one nucleotide away. The CDR3 DNA sequence: TGTGCCAGCAGTGTTCGAGAGGGCAGCTCCTACAATGAGCAGTTCTTC. Its translation: CASSVREGSSYNEQFF. The chain is built from TRBV6-1 and TRBJ2-1; a possible D gene is TRBD2 (5 bases). This CDR3 is built from 16 residues. The V and J ends lost 4 bases and 0 bases respectively, with 13 bases between them. The germline V gene has CDR1 MNHNS and CDR2 SASEGT.

This clone was recorded at least ten times. This chain joins TRBV11-1 and TRBJ2-1; TRBD1 matches 10 bases. Germline CDR1 and CDR2: SGHAT and FQDESV (reference sequence). This CDR3 region has 14 residues. The ends lost 5 bases at V and 9 bases at J; junction bases unmatched: 7. The CDR3 loop is CASSPDGQGGEQFF. DNA for the CDR3: TGTGCCAGCAGCCCCGATGGACAGGGGGGTGAGCAGTTCTTC. The full variable domain, in which reference TRBV11-1 and TRBJ2-1 provide the parts outside the CDR3, is EAEVAQSPRYKITEKSQAVAFWCDPISGHATLYWYRQILGQGPELLVQFQDESVVDDSQLPKDRFSAERLKGVDSTLKIQPAELGDSAMYLCASSPDGQGGEQFFGPGTRLTVL.

The genes are TRBV30 and TRBJ1-1; D gene uncertain. In germline, CDR1 is GTSNPN, CDR2 SVGIG (reference sequence). This CDR3 region has 14 residues. The ends were cut back, 2 bases at V and 3 bases at J, with 13 bases in the middle. CDR3 nucleotides: TGTGCCTGGAGTATAGGCATGGGCGACACTGAAGCTTTCTTT. Translated: CAWSIGMGDTEAFF.

The V gene is TRBV6-1, the J gene TRBJ2-7; the D gene is possibly TRBD2 (6 bases). From germline, CDR1 is MNHNS and CDR2 SASEGT. The ends were cut back, 1 base at V and 0 bases at J, with 7 bases in the middle. The CDR3 runs 14 residues. The CDR3, as DNA: TGTGCCAGCAGTGAAGGGCGGGGCTCCTACGAGCAGTACTTC. Translation gives CASSEGRGSYEQYF.

This rearrangement joins TRBV7-2 to TRBJ1-3, with 9 nucleotides matching TRBD1. This CDR3 region has 16 residues. Per germline, CDR1 SGHTA and CDR2 FQGNSA. The V segment lost 1 base and the J segment 2 bases; nucleotides outside the gene matches: 3. The CDR3 DNA sequence: TGTGCCAGCAGCTTAGTAACAGGGGGCACTGGAAACACCATATATTTT. It yields the protein CASSLVTGGTGNTIYF.

This clone came up many times. The chain is built from TRBV5-4 and TRBJ2-7; 13 bases map to TRBD2. Germline V gene data show CDR1 as SGHNT and CDR2 as YYREEE (reference sequence). This CDR3 has 15 residues. J lost 7 bases, V lost 4 bases, and 8 bases had no gene match. The CDR3 DNA reads as TGTGCCAGCAGCATCGGGACTAGCGGGATGAGGGAGCAGTACTTC. Translation: CASSIGTSGMREQYF.

This clone came up a few times. This rearrangement joins TRBV7-8 to TRBJ1-2, with D possibly matching TRBD1 (5 bases). The germline CDR1 and CDR2 sequences are SGHVS and FQNEAQ. V dropped 2 bases and J dropped 7 bases, with 17 bases sitting between them. The CDR3 is made up of 15 amino acids. CDR3 in amino acids: CASSLLGTASSGYTF. The CDR3 DNA reads as TGTGCCAGCAGCTTACTGGGGACCGCGTCGAGTGGCTACACCTTC.

This clone was detected ten times or more. This chain joins TRBV2 and TRBJ2-5; weak D call: TRBD1 (5 bases). Germline V CDR1 and CDR2: SNHLY, FYNNEI. There are 16 residues in the CDR3. V was shortened by 2 bases and J by 2 bases, with 15 bases between the two germline ends. The CDR3 loop reads CASSEWGVTPQETQYF. The DNA for the CDR3 is TGTGCCAGCAGTGAATGGGGCGTGACTCCGCAAGAGACCCAGTACTTC.

The genes are TRBV7-9 and TRBJ2-5, with D maybe TRBD1 (6 bases). CDR1 is SEHNR, CDR2 FQNEAQ, per germline (reference sequence). Trimming took 0 bases from V and 5 from J, leaving 10 bases between them. This CDR3 spans 14 amino acids. This CDR3 reads CASSLAGAGETQYF. CDR3 coding DNA: TGTGCCAGCAGCTTAGCGGGGGCCGGGGAGACCCAGTACTTC.

CDR3 nucleotides: TGTGCCAGCAGACTTACCGGGACTTCTTACAATGAGCAGTTCTTC. Encoded protein: CASRLTGTSYNEQFF. V and J are TRBV7-9 and TRBJ2-1; TRBD2 might be the D (6 bases). Germline CDR1 and CDR2: SEHNR and FQNEAQ (reference sequence). V lost 6 bases, J lost 4 bases, and 16 bases lay in between. The CDR3 totals 15 residues.